Reported below is one T cell receptor (beta chain). Its matching antigen is unknown. These data belong to a study of T-cell memory formation after mild COVID-19. TCRdb called the 5' RACE reads again in MiXCR, with one record for every CDR3 protein. The data contain about 140,000 distinct CDR3 sequences, roughly 13% of them singletons. Broader study findings: While clones contracting from day 15 to 85 were balanced between CD4 and CD8, later expanders leaned CD4+. Shrinking CD4+ clones were chiefly CM and EM; CD8+ ones were chiefly EMRA.

J gave up 3 bases and V 0 bases, and 2 bases lay outside the gene matches. Germline-derived CDR1 and CDR2 are KGHSH and LQKENI. This CDR3 comprises 16 residues. This sequence joins TRBV18 and TRBJ2-2; TRBD1 matches 9 bases. What was sequenced was PBMCs or a T cell subset sorted from them (not recorded which). The TCR originated in an adult woman who had mild COVID-19 (a few samples of this study predate the infection). Cell type and time point are not known. The CDR3 DNA follows: TGTGCCAGCTCACCACCGGGACAGGGCTACACCGGGGAGCTGTTTTTT. This sequence encodes CASSPPGQGYTGELFF.